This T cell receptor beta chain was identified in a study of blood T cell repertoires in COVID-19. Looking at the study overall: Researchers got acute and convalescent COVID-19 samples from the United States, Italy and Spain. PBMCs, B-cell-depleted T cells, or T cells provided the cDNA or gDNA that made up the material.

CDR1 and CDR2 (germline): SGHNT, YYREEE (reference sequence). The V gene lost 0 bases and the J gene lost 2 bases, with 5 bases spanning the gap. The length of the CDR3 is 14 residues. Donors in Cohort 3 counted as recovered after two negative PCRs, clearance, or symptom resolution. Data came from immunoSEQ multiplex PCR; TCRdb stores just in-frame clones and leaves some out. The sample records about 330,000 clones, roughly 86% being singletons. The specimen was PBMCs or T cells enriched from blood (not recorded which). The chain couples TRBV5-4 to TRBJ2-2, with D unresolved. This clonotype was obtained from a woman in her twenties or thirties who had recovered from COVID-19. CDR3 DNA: TGTGCCAGCAGCTTGGGAGCTAACACCGGGGAGCTGTTTTTT. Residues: CASSLGANTGELFF.